The 9 T cell receptor beta chains listed next were all sequenced from one sample in a study of blood T cells in healthy people across ages. A J-beta primer mix and a sample-barcoded 5' primer were used in a second PCR of about 6 to 12 cycles. TCRdb reprocessed the 5' RACE reads with MiXCR, giving one entry per CDR3 protein. The sample includes some 710,000 distinct CDR3 sequences, about 46% of them seen just once. The material sequenced was blood. These receptors were obtained from an elderly man in good health.

V is TRBV7-2 and J is TRBJ2-1, with a possible D match to TRBD2 (6 bases). CDR3 length: 15 amino acids. The germline gives CDR1 SGHTA, CDR2 FQGNSA. V was trimmed by 5 bases and J by 9 bases, leaving 20 bases between them. CDR3 loop: CASSPRDLPSTEQFF. CDR3 coding DNA: TGTGCCAGCAGCCCCCGGGACTTGCCCTCGACTGAGCAGTTCTTC.

This clonotype was counted once. The V call is TRBV25-1, the J call TRBJ1-2; D unclear. Germline V CDR1 and CDR2: MGHDK, SYGVNS. The CDR3 runs 11 residues. Trimming cost V 7 bases and J 11 bases, with 14 bases left between them. The CDR3 DNA reads as TGTGCCAGCAATACCGGTTACGGATACACCTTC. Encoded protein: CASNTGYGYTF.

This clonotype was seen once. V usage is TRBV29-1 and J usage is TRBJ2-7, with TRBD2 matching over 7 bases. The CDR3 loop spans 14 amino acids. V lost 4 bases and J lost 0; bases outside the gene matches: 6. The germline V gene encodes CDR1 SQVTM and CDR2 ANQGSEA. The CDR3 bases are TGCAGCGTTGGTCTAGCGGTTAGCTCCTACGAGCAGTACTTC. Its translation is CSVGLAVSSYEQYF.

This clonotype was counted between two and nine times. The chain is built from TRBV12-3 or TRBV12-4 and TRBJ2-1, with D perhaps matching TRBD1 or TRBD2 (5 bases each). Trimming took off 7 bases at V and 0 bases at J, with 22 bases between the two ends. CDR3 length equals 18 residues. The CDR3 loop is CASTMGRRPQNSYNEQFF. DNA of the CDR3: TGTGCCAGCACCATGGGGCGGAGGCCCCAAAACTCCTACAATGAGCAGTTCTTC.

The genes are TRBV6-4 and TRBJ2-5, with TRBD2 as a possible D gene (7 bases). The CDR3 is 17 amino acids. From germline, CDR1 is MRHNA and CDR2 SNTAGT. V lost 6 bases and J 1 base, leaving 21 bases between the germline ends. Written as DNA, the CDR3 is TGTGCCAGCAGGGGAGGGGGTAGGAGCTCTTTCCAAGAGACCCAGTACTTC. The encoded protein is CASRGGGRSSFQETQYF.

The chain has TRBV7-9 and TRBJ2-1; TRBD1 matches 11 bases. V was pared by 5 bases and J by 5 bases, with 5 bases of the junction left unmatched. The length of the CDR3 is 15 residues. Per the germline V gene, CDR1 is SEHNR and CDR2 is FQNEAQ (reference sequence). The CDR3 region is CASSNRDRGDNEQFF. CDR3 bases: TGTGCCAGCAGCAACCGGGACAGGGGGGACAATGAGCAGTTCTTC.

This clonotype appeared many times. CDR3 in amino acids: CASITDRRSYNEQFF. The DNA of the CDR3 is TGTGCCAGCATTACTGACAGGCGCTCCTACAATGAGCAGTTCTTC. The rearrangement links TRBV28 to TRBJ2-1, with TRBD1 as a possible D gene (6 bases). Looked up from germline, CDR1 is MDHEN and CDR2 is SYDVKM. The CDR3 has 15 amino acids. V gave up 7 bases and J gave up 0 bases, with 13 bases separating them.

The chain uses TRBV11-2 and TRBJ2-1; 9 bases line up with TRBD2. The last part of the DNA fits TRBJ2-7 better; the J call may be wrong. This CDR3 is built from 15 residues. Germline CDR1 is SGHAT and CDR2 is FQNNGV. The CDR3 sequence: CASSYASGNYNEQYF. The CDR3 coding sequence is TGTGCCAGCAGCTACGCTAGCGGGAACTACAATGAGCAGTACTTC.

The V gene is TRBV20-1, the J gene TRBJ1-2; 7 bases map to TRBD1. CDR1 and CDR2 from the germline V gene are DFQATT and SNEGSKA (reference sequence). J was trimmed by 4 bases and V by 1 base; bases with no gene match: 12. CDR3 length equals 16 residues. DNA for the CDR3: TGCAGTGCTAGAGTTTCCCTGACAGGGTACCTCTATGGCTACACCTTC. The encoded protein is CSARVSLTGYLYGYTF.